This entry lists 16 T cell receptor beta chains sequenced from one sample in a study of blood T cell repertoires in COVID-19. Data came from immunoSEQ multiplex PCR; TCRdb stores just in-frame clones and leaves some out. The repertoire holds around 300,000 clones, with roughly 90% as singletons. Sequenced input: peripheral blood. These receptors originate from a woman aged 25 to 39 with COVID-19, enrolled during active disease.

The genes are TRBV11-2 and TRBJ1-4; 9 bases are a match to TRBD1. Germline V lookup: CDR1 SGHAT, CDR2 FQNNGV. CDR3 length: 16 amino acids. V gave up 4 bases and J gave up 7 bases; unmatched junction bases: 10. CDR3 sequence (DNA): TGTGCCAGCAGCTGGACCTCGGGACAGGGCACTGAAAAACTGTTTTTT. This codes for CASSWTSGQGTEKLFF. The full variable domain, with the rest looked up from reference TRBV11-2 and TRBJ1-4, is EAGVAQSPRYKIIEKRQSVAFWCNPISGHATLYWYQQILGQGPKLLIQFQNNGVVDDSQLPKDRFSAERLKGVDSTLKIQPAKLEDSAVYLCASSWTSGQGTEKLFFGSGTQLSVL.

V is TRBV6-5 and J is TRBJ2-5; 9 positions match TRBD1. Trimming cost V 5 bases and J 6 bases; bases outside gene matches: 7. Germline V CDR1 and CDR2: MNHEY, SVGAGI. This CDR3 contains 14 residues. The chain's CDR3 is CASSQQGARKTQYF. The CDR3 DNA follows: TGTGCCAGCAGTCAACAGGGGGCGAGGAAGACCCAGTACTTC.

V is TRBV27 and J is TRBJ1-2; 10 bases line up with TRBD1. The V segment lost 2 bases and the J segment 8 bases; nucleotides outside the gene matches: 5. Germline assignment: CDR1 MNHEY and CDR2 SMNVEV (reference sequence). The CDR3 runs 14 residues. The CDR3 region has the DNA TGTGCCAGCAGTTTAAGACAGGGGGCGGAAGGCTACACCTTC. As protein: CASSLRQGAEGYTF.

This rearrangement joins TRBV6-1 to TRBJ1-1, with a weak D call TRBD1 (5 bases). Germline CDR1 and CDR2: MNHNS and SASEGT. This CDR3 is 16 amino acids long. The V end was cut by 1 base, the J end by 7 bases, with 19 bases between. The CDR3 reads CASSEGGWGKEGEAFF. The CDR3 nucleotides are TGTGCCAGCAGTGAAGGAGGGTGGGGGAAGGAGGGTGAAGCTTTCTTT.

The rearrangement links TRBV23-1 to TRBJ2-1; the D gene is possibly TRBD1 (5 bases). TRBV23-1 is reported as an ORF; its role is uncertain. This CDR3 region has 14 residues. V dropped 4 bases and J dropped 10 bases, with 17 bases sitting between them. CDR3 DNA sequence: TGCGCCAGCAGTCCCCATCATGGGGCGTGGGAGCAGTTCTTC. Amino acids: CASSPHHGAWEQFF.

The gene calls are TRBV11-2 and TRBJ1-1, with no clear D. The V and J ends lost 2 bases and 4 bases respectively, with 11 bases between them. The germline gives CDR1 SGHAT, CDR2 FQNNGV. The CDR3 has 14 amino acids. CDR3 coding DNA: TGTGCCAGCAGCTTAAGGTTGGGAGGCACTGAAGCTTTCTTT. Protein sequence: CASSLRLGGTEAFF.

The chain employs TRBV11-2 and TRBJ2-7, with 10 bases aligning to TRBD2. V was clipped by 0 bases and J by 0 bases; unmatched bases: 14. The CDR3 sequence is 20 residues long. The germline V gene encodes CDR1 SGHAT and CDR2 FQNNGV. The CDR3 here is CASSLDRRPQGLARSYEQYF. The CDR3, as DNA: TGTGCCAGCAGCTTAGATCGGAGACCGCAGGGACTAGCGCGCTCCTACGAGCAGTACTTC.

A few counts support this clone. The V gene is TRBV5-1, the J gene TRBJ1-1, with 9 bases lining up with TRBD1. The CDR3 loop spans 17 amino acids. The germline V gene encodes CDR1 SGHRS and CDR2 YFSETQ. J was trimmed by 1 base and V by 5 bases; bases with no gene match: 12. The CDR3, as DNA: TGCGCCAGCAGTCCCGGGACAGGGACTAATAGGAACACTGAAGCTTTCTTT. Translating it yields CASSPGTGTNRNTEAFF.

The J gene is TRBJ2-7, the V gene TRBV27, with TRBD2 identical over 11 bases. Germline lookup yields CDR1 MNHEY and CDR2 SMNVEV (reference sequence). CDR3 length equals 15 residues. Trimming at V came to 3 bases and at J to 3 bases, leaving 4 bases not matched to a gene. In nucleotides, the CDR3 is TGTGCCAGCAGTTTTGCCGGGACTAGCGGCTACGAGCAGTACTTC. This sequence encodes CASSFAGTSGYEQYF.

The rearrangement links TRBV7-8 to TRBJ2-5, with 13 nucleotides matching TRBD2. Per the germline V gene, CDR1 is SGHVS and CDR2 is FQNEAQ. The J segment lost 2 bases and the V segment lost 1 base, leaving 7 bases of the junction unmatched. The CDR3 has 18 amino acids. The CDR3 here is CASSLVELAGGLQETQYF. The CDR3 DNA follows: TGTGCCAGCAGCTTAGTAGAACTAGCGGGAGGGTTACAAGAGACCCAGTACTTC.

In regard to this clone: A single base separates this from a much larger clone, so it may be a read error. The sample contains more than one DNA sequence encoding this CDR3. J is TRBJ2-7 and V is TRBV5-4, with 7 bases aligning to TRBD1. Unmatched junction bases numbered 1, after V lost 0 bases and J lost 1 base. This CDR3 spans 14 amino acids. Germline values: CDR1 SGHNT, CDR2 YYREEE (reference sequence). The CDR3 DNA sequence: TGTGCCAGCAGCTTGGGACAGGGTTCCTACGAGCAGTACTTC. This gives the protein CASSLGQGSYEQYF.

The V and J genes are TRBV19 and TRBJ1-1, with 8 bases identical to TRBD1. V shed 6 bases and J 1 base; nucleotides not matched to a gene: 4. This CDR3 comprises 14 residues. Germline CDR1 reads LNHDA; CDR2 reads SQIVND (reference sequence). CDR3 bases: TGTGCCAGTAGCCAAGGACAGGGGAACACTGAAGCTTTCTTT. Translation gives CASSQGQGNTEAFF.

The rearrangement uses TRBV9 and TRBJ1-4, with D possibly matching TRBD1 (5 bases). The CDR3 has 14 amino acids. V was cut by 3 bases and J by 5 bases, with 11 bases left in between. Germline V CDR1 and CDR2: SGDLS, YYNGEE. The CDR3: CASSARGDNEKLFF. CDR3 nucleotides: TGTGCCAGCAGCGCCCGGGGGGACAATGAAAAACTGTTTTTT.

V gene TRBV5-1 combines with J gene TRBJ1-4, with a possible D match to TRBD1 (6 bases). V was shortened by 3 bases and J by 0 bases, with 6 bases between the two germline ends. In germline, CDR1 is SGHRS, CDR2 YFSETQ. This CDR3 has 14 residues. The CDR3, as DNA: TGCGCCAGCAGCTGGACAGCAACTAATGAAAAACTGTTTTTT. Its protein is CASSWTATNEKLFF. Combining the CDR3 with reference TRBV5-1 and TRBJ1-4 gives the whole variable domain KAGVTQTPRYLIKTRGQQVTLSCSPISGHRSVSWYQQTPGQGLQFLFEYFSETQRNKGNFPGRFSGRQFSNSRSEMNVSTLELGDSALYLCASSWTATNEKLFFGSGTQLSVL.

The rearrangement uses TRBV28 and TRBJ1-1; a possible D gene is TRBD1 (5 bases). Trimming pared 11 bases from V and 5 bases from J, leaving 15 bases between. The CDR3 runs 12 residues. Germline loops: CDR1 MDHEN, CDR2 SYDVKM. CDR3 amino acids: CAHGGVGTEAFF. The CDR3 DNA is TGTGCCCACGGGGGGGTTGGGACTGAAGCTTTCTTT.

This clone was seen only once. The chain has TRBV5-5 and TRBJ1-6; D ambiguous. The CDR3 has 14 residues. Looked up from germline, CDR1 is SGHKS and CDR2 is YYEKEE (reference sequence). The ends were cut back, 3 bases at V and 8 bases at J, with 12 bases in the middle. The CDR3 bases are TGTGCCAGCAGCTCGCGCCCAAGTGATTCACCCCTCCACTTT. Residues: CASSSRPSDSPLHF.